Sequencing of this T cell receptor (beta chain) was carried out in a study of cytomegalovirus exposure and HLA in healthy donors. Study-level information: Later analysis reported that the roughly 130 validation repertoires shared the platform of the 650 to 700 first-cohort repertoires.

Sequenced by immunoSEQ multiplex PCR; TCRdb stores in-frame clones only, minus some. The sample carries some 180,000 clones, roughly 81% recorded once. Concerning this clone itself: No antigen is known for it.

Study-wide findings and caveats: Most TCR sequences proved rare, with some public TCRs found in many donors. According to reports, the classifier identified cytomegalovirus status with high specificity and sensitivity.

V was pared by 3 bases and J by 0 bases, with 11 bases between. The CDR3 contains 15 residues. Per the germline V gene, CDR1 is ENHRY and CDR2 is SYGVKD. The sample comprised PBMCs. The rearrangement joins TRBV10-3 to TRBJ2-5; no reliable D call. The receptor comes from a woman in her twenties or thirties in good health and CMV-seronegative. CDR3 DNA sequence: TGTGCCATCAGTGATGATAGCATGTACCAAGAGACCCAGTACTTC. Translated, it gives CAISDDSMYQETQYF.